The TCR beta chain described here comes from a study of molecular identifiers for immune sequencing clone quantification. General study points: Over 98% of CMV-specific effector molecules, but under 1% of naive ones, were in clones above 20 copies.

A single record per CDR3 protein comes from TCRdb applying MiXCR to the PCR reads. The top ten hold roughly 0.93% of the sample, which has 70,000 to 95,000 distinct CDR3 sequences, roughly 20% seen once. This clonotype was seen a single time. Its antigen is undetermined. Trimming removed 3 bases from V and 3 bases from J; junction bases left unmatched: 13. The CDR3 is made up of 17 amino acids. Per the germline V gene, CDR1 is SGHRS and CDR2 is YFSETQ. The specimen sequenced was naive CD8+ T cells from blood, with Jurkat cell RNA spiked in. The subset was: FACS-sorted CD8+CD4-CCR7+CD45RA+ naive T cells. The source of this sequence is a human donor in good health. Some libraries in this study had Jurkat cell RNA spiked in. The chain couples TRBV5-1 to TRBJ2-7, with 9 positions matching TRBD2. CDR3 coding DNA: TGCGCCAGCAGCTCCCTACCTGCGACTAGCGGTAGCTACGAGCAGTACTTC. Protein sequence: CASSSLPATSGSYEQYF.